This T cell receptor (beta chain) was captured in a study of T-cell memory formation after mild COVID-19. General observations from the study: Pre-infection memory already had some responding clones, implying cross-reactive memory joined. CD8+ contracting clones occupied EMRA, while CD4+ ones occupied mainly CM and EM.

About this clonotype itself: Its specificity is not known.

Constant-segment primers were used for 5'RACE, and the resulting TCR alpha and TCR beta cDNA libraries carried sample barcodes and UMIs. TCRdb passed the 5' RACE reads through MiXCR, listing each CDR3 protein once. The sample has under 110,000 distinct CDR3 sequences; 9.5% to 15% are singletons. The CDR3 has 15 residues. Trimming pared 0 bases from V and 5 bases from J, leaving 12 bases between. Germline CDR1 is SGDLS and CDR2 is YYNGEE. The TCR originated in an adult woman who had mild COVID-19 (a few samples of this study predate the infection). Cell type and time point are not known. The chain joins TRBV9 to TRBJ1-5, with a possible D match to TRBD1 (6 bases). What was sequenced was PBMCs or a T cell subset sorted from them (not recorded which). The CDR3 loop is CASSVDTGQDQPQHF. CDR3 coding DNA: TGTGCCAGCAGCGTAGATACAGGGCAGGATCAGCCCCAGCATTTT.